This T cell receptor beta chain is from a study of cytomegalovirus exposure and HLA in healthy donors. The CDR3 length is 12 residues. Primers: 60 Vbeta forward and 13 Jbeta reverse. TCRdb's table, derived via immunoSEQ multiplex PCR, lists solely in-frame clones and lacks some. The repertoire has about 190,000 clones, over 70% of them found once; the top ten carry around 1.4%. All the people who gave samples were healthy bone marrow donors. Specimen: PBMCs. This receptor was obtained from a man aged 25-45 years in good health and CMV-seronegative. V gene TRBV12-1 combines with J gene TRBJ2-7; the table calls TRBD2, which could not be checked here. TRBV12-1 counts as a pseudogene. CDR3 DNA: TGTGCCAGCAGCTTTGCACCGGACGAGCAGTACTTC. Protein: CASSFAPDEQYF.